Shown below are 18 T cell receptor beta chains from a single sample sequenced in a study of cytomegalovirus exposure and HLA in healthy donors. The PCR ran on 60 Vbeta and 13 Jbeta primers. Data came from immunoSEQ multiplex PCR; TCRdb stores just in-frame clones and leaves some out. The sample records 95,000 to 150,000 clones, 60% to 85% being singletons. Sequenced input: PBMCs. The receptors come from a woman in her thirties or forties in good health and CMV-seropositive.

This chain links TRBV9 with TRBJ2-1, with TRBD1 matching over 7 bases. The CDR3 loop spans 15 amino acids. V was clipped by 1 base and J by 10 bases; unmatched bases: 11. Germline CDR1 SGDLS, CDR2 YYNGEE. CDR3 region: CASSVTGVPFEEQFF. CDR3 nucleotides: TGTGCCAGCAGCGTAACAGGGGTCCCCTTTGAAGAGCAGTTCTTC.

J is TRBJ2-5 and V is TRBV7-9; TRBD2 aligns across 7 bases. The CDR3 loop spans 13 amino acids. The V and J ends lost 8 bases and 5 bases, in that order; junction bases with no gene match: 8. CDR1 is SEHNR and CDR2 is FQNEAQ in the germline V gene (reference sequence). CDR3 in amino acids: CASEGGRRETQYF. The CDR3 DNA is TGTGCCAGCGAGGGAGGGCGCAGGGAGACCCAGTACTTC.

CDR3 region: CASSLGPTGNTIYF. The CDR3 nucleotides are TGTGCCAGCAGCTTGGGGCCGACTGGAAACACCATATATTTT. This sequence joins TRBV5-6 and TRBJ1-3; no firm D call. This CDR3 spans 14 amino acids. V was cut by 0 bases and J by 2 bases, with 6 bases left in between. CDR1 SGHDT and CDR2 YYEEEE come from the germline V gene.

The CDR3 loop is CSVSGTDTQYF. As DNA, the CDR3 is TGCAGCGTTTCGGGCACAGATACGCAGTATTTT. The chain uses TRBV29-1 and TRBJ2-3; D not certain. The CDR3 spans 11 residues. Between the trimmed V and J ends, which lost 5 bases and 1 base, there was a span of 4 bases. Germline values: CDR1 SQVTM, CDR2 ANQGSEA.

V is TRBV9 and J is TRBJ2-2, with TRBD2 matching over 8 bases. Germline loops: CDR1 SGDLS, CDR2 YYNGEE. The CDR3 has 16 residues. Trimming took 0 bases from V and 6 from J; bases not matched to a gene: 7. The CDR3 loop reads CASSVASGSISGELFF. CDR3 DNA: TGTGCCAGCAGCGTAGCCAGCGGGAGTATTTCCGGGGAGCTGTTTTTT.

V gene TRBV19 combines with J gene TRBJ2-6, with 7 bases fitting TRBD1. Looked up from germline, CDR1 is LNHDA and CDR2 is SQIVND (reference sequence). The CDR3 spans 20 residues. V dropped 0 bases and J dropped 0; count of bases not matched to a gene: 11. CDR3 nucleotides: TGTGCCAGTAGTATAGATGCTCCAGCAGGGGGTGTCTCTGGGGCCAACGTCCTGACTTTC. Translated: CASSIDAPAGGVSGANVLTF.

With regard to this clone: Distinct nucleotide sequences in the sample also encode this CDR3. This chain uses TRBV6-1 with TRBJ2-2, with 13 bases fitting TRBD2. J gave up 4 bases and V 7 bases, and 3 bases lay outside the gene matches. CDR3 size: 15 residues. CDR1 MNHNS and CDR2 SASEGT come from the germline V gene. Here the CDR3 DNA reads TGTGCCAGCAAGGGACTAGCGGGAATCACCGGGGAGCTGTTTTTT. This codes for CASKGLAGITGELFF.

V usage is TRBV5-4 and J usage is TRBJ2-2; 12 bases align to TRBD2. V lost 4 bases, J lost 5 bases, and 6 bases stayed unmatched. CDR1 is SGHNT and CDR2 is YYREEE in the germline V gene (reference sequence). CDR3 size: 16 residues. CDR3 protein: CASSARLAGVTGELFF. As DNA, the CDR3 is TGTGCCAGCAGCGCGAGACTAGCGGGAGTTACCGGGGAGCTGTTTTTT. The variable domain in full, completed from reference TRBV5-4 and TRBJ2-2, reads ETGVTQSPTHLIKTRGQQVTLRCSSQSGHNTVSWYQQALGQGPQFIFQYYREEENGRGNFPPRFSGLQFPNYSSELNVNALELDDSALYLCASSARLAGVTGELFFGEGSRLTVL.

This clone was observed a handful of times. CDR3 DNA: TGTGCCAGCAGCTTAGTCACTACTAGCACAGATACGCAGTATTTT. Protein sequence: CASSLVTTSTDTQYF. The J gene is TRBJ2-3, the V gene TRBV13; D not resolved. In germline, CDR1 is PRHDT, CDR2 FYEKMQ (reference sequence). This CDR3 has 15 amino acids. Trimming pared 1 base from V and 0 bases from J, leaving 8 bases between.

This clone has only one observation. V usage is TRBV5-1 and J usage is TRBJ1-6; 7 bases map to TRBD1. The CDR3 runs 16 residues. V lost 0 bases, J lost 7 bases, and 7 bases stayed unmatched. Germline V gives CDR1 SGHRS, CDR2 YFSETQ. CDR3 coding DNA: TGCGCCAGCAGCTTGGTGTCAGGGGGTTTGAATTCACCCCTCCACTTT. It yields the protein CASSLVSGGLNSPLHF.

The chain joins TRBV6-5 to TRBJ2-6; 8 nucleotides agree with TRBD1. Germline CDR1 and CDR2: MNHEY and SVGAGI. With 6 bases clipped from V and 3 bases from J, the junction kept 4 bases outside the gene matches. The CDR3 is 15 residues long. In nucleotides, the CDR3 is TGTGCCAGCAGACGACAGGGGTATGGGGCCAACGTCCTGACTTTC. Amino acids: CASRRQGYGANVLTF.

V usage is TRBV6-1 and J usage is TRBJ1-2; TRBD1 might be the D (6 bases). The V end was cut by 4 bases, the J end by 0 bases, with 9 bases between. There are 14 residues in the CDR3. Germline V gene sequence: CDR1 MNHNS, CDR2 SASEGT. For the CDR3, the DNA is TGTGCCAGCAGTGGACAGGTTGCTAACTATGGCTACACCTTC. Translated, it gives CASSGQVANYGYTF.

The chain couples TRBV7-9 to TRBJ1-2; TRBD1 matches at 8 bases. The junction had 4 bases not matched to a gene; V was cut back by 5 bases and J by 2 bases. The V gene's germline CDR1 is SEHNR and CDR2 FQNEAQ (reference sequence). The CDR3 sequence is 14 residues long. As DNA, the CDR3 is TGTGCCAGCAGCCAAGGGACAGGAAACTATGGCTACACCTTC. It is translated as CASSQGTGNYGYTF.

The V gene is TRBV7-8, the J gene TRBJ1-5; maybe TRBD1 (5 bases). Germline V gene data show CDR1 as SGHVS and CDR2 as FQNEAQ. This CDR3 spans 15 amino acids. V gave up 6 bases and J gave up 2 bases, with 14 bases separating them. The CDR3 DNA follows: TGTGCCAGCAGGAAAGACACGGGGGGCAATCAGCCCCAGCATTTT. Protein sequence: CASRKDTGGNQPQHF. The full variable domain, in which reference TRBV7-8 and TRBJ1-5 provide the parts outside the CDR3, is GAGVSQSPRYKVAKRGQDVALRCDPISGHVSLFWYQQALGQGPEFLTYFQNEAQLDKSGLPSDRFFAERPEGSVSTLKIQRTQQEDSAVYLCASRKDTGGNQPQHFGDGTRLSIL.

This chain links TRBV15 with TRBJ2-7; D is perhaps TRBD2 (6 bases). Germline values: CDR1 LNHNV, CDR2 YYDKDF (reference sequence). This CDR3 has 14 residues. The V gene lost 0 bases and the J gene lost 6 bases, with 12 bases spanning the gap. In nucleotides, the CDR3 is TGTGCCACCAGCAGAGAGTTAACCGGGAGCGAGCAGTACTTC. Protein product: CATSRELTGSEQYF.

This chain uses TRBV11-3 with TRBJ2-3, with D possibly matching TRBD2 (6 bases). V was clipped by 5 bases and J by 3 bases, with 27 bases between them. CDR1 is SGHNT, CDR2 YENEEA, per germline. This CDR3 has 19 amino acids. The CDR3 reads CASSVGVPWDSRETDTQYF. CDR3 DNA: TGTGCCAGCAGCGTGGGGGTACCCTGGGACTCCAGGGAAACAGATACGCAGTATTTT.

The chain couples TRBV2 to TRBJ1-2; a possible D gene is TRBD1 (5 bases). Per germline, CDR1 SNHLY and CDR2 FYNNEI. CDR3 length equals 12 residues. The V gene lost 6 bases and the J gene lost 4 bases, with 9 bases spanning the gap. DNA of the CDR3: TGTGCCAGCAGCGACAGAAGCTATGGCTACACCTTC. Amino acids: CASSDRSYGYTF.

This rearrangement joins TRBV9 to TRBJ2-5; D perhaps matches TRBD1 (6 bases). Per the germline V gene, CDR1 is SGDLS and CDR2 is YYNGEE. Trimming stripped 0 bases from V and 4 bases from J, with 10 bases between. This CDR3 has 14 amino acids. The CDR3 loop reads CASSVEVRGETQYF. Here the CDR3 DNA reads TGTGCCAGCAGCGTAGAGGTCAGGGGAGAGACCCAGTACTTC. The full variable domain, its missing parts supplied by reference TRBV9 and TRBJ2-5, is DSGVTQTPKHLITATGQRVTLRCSPRSGDLSVYWYQQSLDQGLQFLIQYYNGEERAKGNILERFSAQQFPDLHSELNLSSLELGDSALYFCASSVEVRGETQYFGPGTRLLVL.